The subject of this entry is one T cell receptor (beta chain). The source of the sample is a study of blood T cell repertoires in COVID-19. Study details: PBMCs, B-cell-depleted T cells, or T cells provided the cDNA or gDNA that made up the material.

Per the study methods: By means of reference gene primer amplification, nucleated cell counts were estimated. The assay was immunoSEQ multiplex PCR, and TCRdb's table has in-frame clones only and misses some. The V and J calls and clone size come from that table; D and trimming were worked out from the DNA. Of fewer than 250,000 clones listed, about nine tenths are singletons. The ends lost 2 bases at V and 4 bases at J; junction bases unmatched: 5. Germline values: CDR1 ENHRY, CDR2 SYGVKD. The CDR3 totals 14 residues. Material for sequencing was peripheral blood. The clonotype was recovered from a middle-aged man with acute or convalescent COVID-19. The V and J genes are TRBV10-3 and TRBJ2-7; 7 nucleotides align to TRBD1. CDR3 bases: TGTGCCATCAGTGAGGACAGGGTGAGGTACGAGCAGTACTTC. Translating it yields CAISEDRVRYEQYF.